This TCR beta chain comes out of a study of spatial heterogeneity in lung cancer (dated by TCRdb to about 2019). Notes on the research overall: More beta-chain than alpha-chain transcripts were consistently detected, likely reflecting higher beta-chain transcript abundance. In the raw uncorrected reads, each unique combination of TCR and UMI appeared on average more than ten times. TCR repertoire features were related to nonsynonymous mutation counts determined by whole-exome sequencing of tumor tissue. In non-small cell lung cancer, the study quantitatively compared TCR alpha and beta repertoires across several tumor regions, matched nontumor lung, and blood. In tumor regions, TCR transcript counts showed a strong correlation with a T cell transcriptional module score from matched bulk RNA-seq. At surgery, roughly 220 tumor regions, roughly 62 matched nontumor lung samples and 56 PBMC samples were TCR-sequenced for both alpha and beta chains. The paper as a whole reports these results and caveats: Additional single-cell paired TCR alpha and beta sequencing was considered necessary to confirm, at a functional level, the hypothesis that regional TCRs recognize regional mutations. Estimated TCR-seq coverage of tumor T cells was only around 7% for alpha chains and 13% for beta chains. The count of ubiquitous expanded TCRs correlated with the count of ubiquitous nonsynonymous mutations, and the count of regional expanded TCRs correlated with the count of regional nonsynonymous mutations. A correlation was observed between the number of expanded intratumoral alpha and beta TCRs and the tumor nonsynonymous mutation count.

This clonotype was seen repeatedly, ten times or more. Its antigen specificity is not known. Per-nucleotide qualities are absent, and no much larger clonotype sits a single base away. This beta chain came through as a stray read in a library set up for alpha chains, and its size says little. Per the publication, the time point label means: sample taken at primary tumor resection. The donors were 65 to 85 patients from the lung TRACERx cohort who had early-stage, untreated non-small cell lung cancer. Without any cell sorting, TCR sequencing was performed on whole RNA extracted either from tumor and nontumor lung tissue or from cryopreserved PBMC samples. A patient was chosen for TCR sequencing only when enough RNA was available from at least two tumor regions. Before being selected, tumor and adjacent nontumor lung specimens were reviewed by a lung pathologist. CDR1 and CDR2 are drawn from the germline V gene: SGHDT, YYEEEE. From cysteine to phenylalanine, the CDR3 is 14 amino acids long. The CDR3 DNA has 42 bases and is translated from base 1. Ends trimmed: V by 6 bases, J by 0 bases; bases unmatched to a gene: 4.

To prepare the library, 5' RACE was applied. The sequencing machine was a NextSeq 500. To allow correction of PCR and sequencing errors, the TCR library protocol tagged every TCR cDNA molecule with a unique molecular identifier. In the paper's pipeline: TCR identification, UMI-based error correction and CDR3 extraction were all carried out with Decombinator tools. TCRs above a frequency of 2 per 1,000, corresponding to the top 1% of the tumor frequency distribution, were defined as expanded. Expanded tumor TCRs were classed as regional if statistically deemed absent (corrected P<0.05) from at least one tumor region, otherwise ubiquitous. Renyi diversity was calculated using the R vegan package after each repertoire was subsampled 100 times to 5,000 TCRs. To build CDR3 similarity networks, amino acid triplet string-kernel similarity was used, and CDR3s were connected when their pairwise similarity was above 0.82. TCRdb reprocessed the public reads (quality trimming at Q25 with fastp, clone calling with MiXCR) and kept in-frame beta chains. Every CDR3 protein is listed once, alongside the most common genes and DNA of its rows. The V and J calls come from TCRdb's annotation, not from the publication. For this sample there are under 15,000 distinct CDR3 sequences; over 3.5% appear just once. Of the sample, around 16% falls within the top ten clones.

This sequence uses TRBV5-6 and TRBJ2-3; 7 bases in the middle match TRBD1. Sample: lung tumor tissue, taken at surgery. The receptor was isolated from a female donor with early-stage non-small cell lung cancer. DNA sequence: TGTGCCAGCAAAAGGGGGCTTAGCACAGATACGCAGTATTTT. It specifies CASKRGLSTDTQYF.